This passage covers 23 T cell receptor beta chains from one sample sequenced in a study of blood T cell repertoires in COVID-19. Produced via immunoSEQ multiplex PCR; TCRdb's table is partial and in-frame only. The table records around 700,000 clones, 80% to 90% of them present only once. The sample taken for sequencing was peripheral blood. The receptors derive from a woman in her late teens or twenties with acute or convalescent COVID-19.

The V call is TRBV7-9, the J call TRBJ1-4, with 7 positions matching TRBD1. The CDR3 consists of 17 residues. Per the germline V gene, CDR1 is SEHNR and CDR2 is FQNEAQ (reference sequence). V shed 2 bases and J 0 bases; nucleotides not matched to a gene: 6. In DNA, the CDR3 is TGTGCCAGCAGCTTAAGACAGGGCGCATCAACTAATGAAAAACTGTTTTTT. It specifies CASSLRQGASTNEKLFF.

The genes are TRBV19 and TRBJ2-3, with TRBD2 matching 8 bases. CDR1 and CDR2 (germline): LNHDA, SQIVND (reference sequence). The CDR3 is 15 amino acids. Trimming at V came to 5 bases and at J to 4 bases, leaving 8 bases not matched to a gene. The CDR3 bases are TGTGCCAGTAGTTACACCCGGGGGGGGGCAGATACGCAGTATTTT. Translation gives CASSYTRGGADTQYF.

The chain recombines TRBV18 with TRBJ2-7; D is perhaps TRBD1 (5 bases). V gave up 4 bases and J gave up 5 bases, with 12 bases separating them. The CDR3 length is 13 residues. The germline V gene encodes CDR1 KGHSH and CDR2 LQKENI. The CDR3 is CASSRTPWDEQYF. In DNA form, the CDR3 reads TGTGCCAGCTCACGGACACCTTGGGACGAGCAGTACTTC.

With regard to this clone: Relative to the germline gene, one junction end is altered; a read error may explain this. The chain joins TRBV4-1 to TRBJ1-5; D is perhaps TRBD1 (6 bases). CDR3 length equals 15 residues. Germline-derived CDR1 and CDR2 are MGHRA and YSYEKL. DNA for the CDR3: TGCGCCAGCAGCCAAGGTTGGGGGGGCAAGCAGCCCCAGCATTTT. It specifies CASSQGWGGKQPQHF.

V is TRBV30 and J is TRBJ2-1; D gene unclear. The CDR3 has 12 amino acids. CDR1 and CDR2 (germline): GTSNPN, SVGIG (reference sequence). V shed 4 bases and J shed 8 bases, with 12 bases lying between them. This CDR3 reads CAWMRFSDEQFF. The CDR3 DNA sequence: TGTGCCTGGATGCGGTTTTCGGATGAGCAGTTCTTC.

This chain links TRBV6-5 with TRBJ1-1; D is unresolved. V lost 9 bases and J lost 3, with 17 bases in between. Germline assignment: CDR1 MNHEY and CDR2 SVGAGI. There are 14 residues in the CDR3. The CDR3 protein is CASFPGRDYTEAFF. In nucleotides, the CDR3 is TGTGCCAGTTTCCCGGGGAGGGATTACACTGAAGCTTTCTTT.

This CDR3 reads CASSYAGGPGVIYEQYF. In DNA, the CDR3 is TGTGCCAGTAGTTACGCGGGGGGGCCCGGTGTTATATACGAGCAGTACTTC. This chain joins TRBV19 and TRBJ2-7, with TRBD2 matching 9 bases. CDR1 is LNHDA, CDR2 SQIVND, per germline (reference sequence). J was trimmed by 4 bases and V by 5 bases; bases with no gene match: 15. The CDR3 has 17 residues.

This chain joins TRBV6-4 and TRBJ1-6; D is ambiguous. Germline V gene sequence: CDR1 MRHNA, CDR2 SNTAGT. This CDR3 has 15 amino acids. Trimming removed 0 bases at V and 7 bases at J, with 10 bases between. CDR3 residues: CASSDSGGSNSPLHF. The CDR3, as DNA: TGTGCCAGCAGTGACTCTGGAGGGTCCAATTCACCCCTCCACTTT.

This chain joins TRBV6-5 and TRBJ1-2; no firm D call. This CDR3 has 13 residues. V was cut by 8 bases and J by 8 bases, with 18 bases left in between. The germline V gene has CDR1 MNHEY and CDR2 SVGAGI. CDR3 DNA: TGTGCCAGCGGAGGACGCCCCACGGGAGGCTACACCTTC. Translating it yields CASGGRPTGGYTF.

For the CDR3, the DNA is TGTGCTAGTGGTTTTGAGTCCTACGAGCAGTACTTC. It translates to CASGFESYEQYF. V and J are TRBV12-5 and TRBJ2-7; D is unclear. Between the trimmed V and J ends, which lost 3 bases and 1 base, there was a span of 4 bases. Looked up from germline, CDR1 is LGHNT and CDR2 is FRNRAP. The CDR3 sequence is 12 residues long.

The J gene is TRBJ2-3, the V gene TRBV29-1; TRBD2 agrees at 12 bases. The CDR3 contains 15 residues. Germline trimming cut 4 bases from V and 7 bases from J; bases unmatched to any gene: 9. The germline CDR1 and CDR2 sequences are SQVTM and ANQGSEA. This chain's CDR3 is CSVVLAGGDLNTQYF. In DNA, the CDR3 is TGCAGCGTTGTCCTAGCGGGGGGGGACCTTAATACGCAGTATTTT.

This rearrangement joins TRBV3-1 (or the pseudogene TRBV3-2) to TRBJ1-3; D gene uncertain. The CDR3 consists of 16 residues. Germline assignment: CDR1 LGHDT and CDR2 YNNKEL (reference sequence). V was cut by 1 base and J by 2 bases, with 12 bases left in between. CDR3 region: CASSQGRVSTGNTIYF. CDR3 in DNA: TGTGCCAGCAGCCAAGGTCGGGTATCTACTGGAAACACCATATATTTT.

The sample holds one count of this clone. The chain's CDR3 is CASGLWAYNEQFF. The CDR3 DNA sequence: TGTGCTAGTGGCCTCTGGGCGTACAATGAGCAGTTCTTC. The chain links TRBV12-5 to TRBJ2-1; D not certain. In germline, CDR1 is LGHNT, CDR2 FRNRAP. This CDR3 has 13 amino acids. The V gene lost 6 bases and the J gene lost 4 bases, with 10 bases spanning the gap.

The CDR3 sequence: CASSGPGHSTGYTF. Written as DNA, the CDR3 is TGTGCCAGTAGTGGCCCGGGACACAGTACAGGCTACACCTTC. V and J are TRBV19 and TRBJ1-2; possibly TRBD1 for D (6 bases). V lost 5 bases to trimming and J lost 8 bases, with 18 bases between them. Germline V CDR1 and CDR2: LNHDA, SQIVND (reference sequence). There are 14 residues in the CDR3.

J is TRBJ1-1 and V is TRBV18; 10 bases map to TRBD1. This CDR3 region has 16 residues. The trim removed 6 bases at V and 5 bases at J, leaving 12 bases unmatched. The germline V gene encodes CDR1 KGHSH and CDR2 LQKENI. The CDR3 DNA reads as TGTGCCAGCTCGGAAGGACAGGGGGACTCTAGTACTGAAGCTTTCTTT. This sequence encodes CASSEGQGDSSTEAFF.

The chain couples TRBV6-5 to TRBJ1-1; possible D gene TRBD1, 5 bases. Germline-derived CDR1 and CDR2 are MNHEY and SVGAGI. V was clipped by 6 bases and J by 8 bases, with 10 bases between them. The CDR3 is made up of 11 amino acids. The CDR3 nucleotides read TGTGCCAGCAGCAACAACAGGGAAGCTTTCTTT. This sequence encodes CASSNNREAFF.

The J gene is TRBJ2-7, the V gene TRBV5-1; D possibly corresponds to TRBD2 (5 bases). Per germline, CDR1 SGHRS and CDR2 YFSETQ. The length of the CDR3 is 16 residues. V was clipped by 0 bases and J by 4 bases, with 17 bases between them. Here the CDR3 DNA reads TGCGCCAGCAGCTTGGTTCAGGACGGGAAACTTTACGAGCAGTACTTC. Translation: CASSLVQDGKLYEQYF.

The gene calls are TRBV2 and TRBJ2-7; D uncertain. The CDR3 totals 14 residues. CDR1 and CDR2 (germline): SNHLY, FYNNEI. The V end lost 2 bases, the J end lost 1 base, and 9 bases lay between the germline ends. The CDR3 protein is CASSEKPPSYEQYF. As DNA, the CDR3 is TGTGCCAGCAGTGAAAAGCCCCCGTCCTACGAGCAGTACTTC.

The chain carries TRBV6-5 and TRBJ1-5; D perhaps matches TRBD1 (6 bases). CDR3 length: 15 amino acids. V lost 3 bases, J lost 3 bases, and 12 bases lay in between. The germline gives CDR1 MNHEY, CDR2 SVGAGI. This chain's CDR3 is CASSYLDRNNQPQHF. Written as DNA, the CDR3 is TGTGCCAGCAGTTATTTAGACAGGAACAATCAGCCCCAGCATTTT.

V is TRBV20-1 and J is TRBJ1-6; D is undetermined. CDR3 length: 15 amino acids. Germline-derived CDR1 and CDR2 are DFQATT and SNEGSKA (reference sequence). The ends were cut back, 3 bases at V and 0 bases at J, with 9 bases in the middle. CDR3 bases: TGCAGTGCTAGTCAGGCGAGCTCCTATAATTCACCCCTCCACTTT. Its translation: CSASQASSYNSPLHF.

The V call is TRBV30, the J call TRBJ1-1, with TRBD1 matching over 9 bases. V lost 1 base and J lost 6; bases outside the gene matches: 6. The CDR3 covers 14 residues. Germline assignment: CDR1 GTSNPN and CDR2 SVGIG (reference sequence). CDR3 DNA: TGTGCCTGGAGTGACAGGGGGCGCGCGGCTGAAGCTTTCTTT. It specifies CAWSDRGRAAEAFF.

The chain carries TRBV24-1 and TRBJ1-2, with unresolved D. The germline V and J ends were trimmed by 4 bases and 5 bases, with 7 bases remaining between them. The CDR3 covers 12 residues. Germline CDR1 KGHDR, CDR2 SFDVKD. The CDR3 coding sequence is TGTGCCACCAGTGACAGTCAGTATGGCTACACCTTC. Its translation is CATSDSQYGYTF.

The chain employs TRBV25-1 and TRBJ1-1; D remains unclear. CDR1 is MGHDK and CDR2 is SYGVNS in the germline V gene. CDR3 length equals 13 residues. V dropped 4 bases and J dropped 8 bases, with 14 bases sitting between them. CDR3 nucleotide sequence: TGTGCCAGCAGTGCCAGGAATCCACCGGAAGCTTTCTTT. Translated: CASSARNPPEAFF.